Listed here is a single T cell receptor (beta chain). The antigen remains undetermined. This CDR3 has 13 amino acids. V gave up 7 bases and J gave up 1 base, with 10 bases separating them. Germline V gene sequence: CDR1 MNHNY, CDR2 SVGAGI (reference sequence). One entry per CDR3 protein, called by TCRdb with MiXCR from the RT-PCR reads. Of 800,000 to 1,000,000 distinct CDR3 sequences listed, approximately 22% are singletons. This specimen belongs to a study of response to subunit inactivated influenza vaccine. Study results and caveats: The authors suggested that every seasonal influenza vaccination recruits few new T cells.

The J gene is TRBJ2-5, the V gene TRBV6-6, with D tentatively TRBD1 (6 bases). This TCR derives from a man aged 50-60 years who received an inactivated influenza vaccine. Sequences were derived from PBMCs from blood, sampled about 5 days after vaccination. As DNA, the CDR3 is TGTGCCAGCACCAGGGGCTCCCAAGAGACCCAGTACTTC. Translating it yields CASTRGSQETQYF.